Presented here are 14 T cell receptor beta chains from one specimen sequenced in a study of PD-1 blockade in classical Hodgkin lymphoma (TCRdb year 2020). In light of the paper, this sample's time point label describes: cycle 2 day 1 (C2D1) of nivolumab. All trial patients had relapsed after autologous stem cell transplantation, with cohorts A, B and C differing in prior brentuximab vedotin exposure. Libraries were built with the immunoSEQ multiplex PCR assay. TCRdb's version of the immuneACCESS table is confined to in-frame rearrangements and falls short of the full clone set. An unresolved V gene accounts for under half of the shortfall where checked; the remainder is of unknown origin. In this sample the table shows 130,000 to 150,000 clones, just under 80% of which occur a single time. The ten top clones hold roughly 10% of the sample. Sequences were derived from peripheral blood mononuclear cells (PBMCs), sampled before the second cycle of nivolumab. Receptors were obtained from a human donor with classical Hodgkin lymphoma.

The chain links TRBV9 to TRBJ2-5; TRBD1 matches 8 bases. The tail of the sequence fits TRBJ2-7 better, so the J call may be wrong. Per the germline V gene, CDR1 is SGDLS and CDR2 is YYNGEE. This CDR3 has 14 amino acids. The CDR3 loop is CASSPRGTGTEQYF. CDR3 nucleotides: TGTGCCAGCAGCCCCAGGGGGACAGGCACCGAGCAGTACTTC.

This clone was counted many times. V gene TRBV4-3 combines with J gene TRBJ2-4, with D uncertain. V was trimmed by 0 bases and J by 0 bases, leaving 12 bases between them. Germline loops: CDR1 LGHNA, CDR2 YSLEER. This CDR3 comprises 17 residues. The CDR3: CASSQDPPVGAKNIQYF. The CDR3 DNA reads TGCGCCAGCAGCCAAGATCCCCCAGTAGGAGCCAAAAACATTCAGTACTTC.

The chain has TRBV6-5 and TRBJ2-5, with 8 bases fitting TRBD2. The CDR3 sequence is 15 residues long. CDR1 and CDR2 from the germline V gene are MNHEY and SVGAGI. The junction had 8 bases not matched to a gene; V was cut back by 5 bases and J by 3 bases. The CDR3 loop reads CASSPGAGGEETQYF. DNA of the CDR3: TGTGCCAGCAGTCCTGGGGCGGGGGGAGAAGAGACCCAGTACTTC.

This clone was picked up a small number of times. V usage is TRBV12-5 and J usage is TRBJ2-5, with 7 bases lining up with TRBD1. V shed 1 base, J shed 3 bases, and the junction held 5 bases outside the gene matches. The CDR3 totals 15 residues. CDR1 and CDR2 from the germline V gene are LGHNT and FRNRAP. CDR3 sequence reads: CASGLGRQGEETQYF. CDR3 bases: TGTGCTAGTGGTTTGGGTCGACAGGGCGAAGAGACCCAGTACTTC.

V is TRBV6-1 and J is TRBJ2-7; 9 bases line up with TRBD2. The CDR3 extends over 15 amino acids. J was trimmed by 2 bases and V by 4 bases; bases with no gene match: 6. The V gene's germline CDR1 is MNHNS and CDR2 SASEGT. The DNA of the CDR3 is TGTGCCAGCAGTGCCGGGACTAGCTCAACCTACGAGCAGTACTTC. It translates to CASSAGTSSTYEQYF.

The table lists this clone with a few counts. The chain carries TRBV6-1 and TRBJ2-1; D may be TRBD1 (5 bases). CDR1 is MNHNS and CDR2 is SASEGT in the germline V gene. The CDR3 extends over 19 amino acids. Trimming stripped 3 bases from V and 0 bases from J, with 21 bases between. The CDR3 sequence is CASSDLDIVSASSYNEQFF. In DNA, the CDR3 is TGTGCCAGCAGTGACTTGGACATCGTATCCGCCAGCTCCTACAATGAGCAGTTCTTC.

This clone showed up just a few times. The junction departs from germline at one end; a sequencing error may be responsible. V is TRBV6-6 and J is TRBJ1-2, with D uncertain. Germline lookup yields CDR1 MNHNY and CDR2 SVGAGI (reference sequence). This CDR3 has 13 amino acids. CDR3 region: CAISDYLWYGYTF. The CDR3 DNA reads TGTGCCATCAGTGACTATCTTTGGTATGGCTACACCTTC.

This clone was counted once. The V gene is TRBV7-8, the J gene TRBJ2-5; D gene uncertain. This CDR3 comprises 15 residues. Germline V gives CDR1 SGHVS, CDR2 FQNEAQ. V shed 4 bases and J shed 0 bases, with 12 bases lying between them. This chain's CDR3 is CASSSILGYQETQYF. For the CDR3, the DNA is TGTGCCAGCAGCTCGATATTGGGGTACCAAGAGACCCAGTACTTC.

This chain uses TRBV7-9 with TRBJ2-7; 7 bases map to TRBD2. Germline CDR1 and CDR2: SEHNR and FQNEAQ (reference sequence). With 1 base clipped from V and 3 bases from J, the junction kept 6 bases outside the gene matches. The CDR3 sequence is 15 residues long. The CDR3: CASSLERDVDYEQYF. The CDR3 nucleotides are TGTGCCAGCAGCTTAGAGCGGGACGTCGACTACGAGCAGTACTTC.

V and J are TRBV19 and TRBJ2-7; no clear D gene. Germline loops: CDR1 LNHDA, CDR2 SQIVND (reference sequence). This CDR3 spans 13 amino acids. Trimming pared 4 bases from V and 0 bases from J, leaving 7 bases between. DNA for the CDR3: TGTGCCAGTAGTAAGGGCAGCTCCTACGAGCAGTACTTC. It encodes CASSKGSSYEQYF.

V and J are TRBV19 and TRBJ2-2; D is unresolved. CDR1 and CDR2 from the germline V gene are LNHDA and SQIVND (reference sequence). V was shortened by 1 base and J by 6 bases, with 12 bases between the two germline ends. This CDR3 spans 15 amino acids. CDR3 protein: CASSIVFEVPGELFF. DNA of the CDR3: TGTGCCAGTAGTATAGTCTTTGAGGTCCCCGGGGAGCTGTTTTTT.

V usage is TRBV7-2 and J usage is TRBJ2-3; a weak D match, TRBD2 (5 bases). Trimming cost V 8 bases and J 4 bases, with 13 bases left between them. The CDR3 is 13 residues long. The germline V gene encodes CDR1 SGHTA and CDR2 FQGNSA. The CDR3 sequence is CASSPTRADTQYF. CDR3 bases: TGTGCCAGCTCCCCTACGAGGGCAGATACGCAGTATTTT.

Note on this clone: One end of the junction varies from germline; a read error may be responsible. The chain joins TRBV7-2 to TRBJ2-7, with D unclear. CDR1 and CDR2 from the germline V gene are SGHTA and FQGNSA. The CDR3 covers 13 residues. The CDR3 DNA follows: TGTGCCAGCAGCTTTTACGACCCGACCCCTCGGGACTTC. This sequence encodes CASSFYDPTPRDF.

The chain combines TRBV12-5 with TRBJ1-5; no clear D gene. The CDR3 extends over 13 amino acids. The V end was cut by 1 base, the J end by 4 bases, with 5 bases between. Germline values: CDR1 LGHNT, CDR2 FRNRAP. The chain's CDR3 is CASGLEGNQPQHF. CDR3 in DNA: TGTGCTAGTGGTTTGGAGGGTAATCAGCCCCAGCATTTT.